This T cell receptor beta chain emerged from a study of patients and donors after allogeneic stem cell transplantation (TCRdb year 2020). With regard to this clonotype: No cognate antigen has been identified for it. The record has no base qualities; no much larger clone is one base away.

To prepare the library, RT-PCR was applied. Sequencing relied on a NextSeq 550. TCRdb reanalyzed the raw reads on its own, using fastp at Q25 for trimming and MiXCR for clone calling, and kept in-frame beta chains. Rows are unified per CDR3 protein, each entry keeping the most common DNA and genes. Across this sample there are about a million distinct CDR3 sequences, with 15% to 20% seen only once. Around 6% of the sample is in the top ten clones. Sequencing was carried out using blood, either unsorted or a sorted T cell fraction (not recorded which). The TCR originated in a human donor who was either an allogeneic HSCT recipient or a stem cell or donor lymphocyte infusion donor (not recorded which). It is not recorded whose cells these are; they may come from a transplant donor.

The DNA is as follows: TGTGCCACCAGTGATTTGCAACGAGGGACAGGGGGCGTAGAGACCCAGTACTTC. It specifies CATSDLQRGTGGVETQYF. The rearranged segments are TRBV24-1 and TRBJ2-5, and TRBD1 matches 12 of the central bases. Looking up the germline V gene yields CDR1 KGHDR and CDR2 SFDVKD. Clipping removes 0 bases from V and 4 bases from J, with 8 as the unmatched junction base count. Including cysteine and phenylalanine, the CDR3 has 18 amino acids. Of the read, only the CDR3 DNA is kept; its 54 bases are in frame from base 1.